These 12 T cell receptor beta chains were sequenced from one sample in a study of multiple sclerosis patients with progressive multifocal leukoencephalopathy. The method was immunoSEQ multiplex PCR; TCRdb's version includes in-frame clones alone and lacks a portion of them. The data contain roughly 31,000 clones, about 88% of them singletons. Time point: before natalizumab initiation. Sequencing was done on a sample of PBMCs. The origin of the receptors is a human donor with multiple sclerosis.

This chain uses TRBV6-1 with TRBJ2-7, with TRBD1 as a possible D gene (6 bases). The CDR3 covers 11 residues. V was cut by 8 bases and J by 5 bases, with 10 bases left in between. Per the germline V gene, CDR1 is MNHNS and CDR2 is SASEGT. CDR3 DNA: TGTGCCAGCGCAGGGGTCCACGAGCAGTACTTC. Translating gives CASAGVHEQYF.

V gene TRBV19 combines with J gene TRBJ2-6; D gene uncertain. The V gene's germline CDR1 is LNHDA and CDR2 SQIVND (reference sequence). The CDR3 covers 15 residues. The V gene lost 7 bases and the J gene lost 0 bases, with 10 bases spanning the gap. In DNA form, the CDR3 reads TGTGCCAGTAAGGGATCCTACTCTGGGGCCAACGTCCTGACTTTC. Translating gives CASKGSYSGANVLTF.

The chain is built from TRBV16 and TRBJ2-7; the D is unclear. V lost 0 bases to trimming and J lost 3 bases, with 9 bases between them. The CDR3 contains 14 residues. The germline V gene encodes CDR1 KGHSY and CDR2 FQNENV. The DNA for the CDR3 is TGTGCCAGCAGCCAATCCCCTCTCTACTACGAGCAGTACTTC. Its protein product is CASSQSPLYYEQYF.

V is TRBV7-3 and J is TRBJ2-7; 9 nucleotides align to TRBD2. J gave up 1 base and V 5 bases, and 9 bases lay outside the gene matches. CDR1 and CDR2 (germline): SGHTA, FQGTGA. The CDR3 has 16 amino acids. CDR3 in DNA: TGTGCCAGCAGCCATCAGATGGGACTAGCTTCCTACGAGCAGTACTTC. It translates to CASSHQMGLASYEQYF.

This rearrangement joins TRBV5-4 to TRBJ1-4, with D perhaps matching TRBD1 (5 bases). V gave up 0 bases and J gave up 7 bases, with 10 bases separating them. Germline V gene sequence: CDR1 SGHNT, CDR2 YYREEE (reference sequence). The length of the CDR3 is 14 residues. The DNA of the CDR3 is TGTGCCAGCAGCTTGGGTAGGGGATCTGAAAAACTGTTTTTT. Its protein is CASSLGRGSEKLFF.

This clone appeared a single time. This sequence joins TRBV6-1 and TRBJ2-7, with D maybe TRBD1 (5 bases). Trimming pared 5 bases from V and 5 bases from J, leaving 10 bases between. The V gene's germline CDR1 is MNHNS and CDR2 SASEGT. This CDR3 spans 12 amino acids. DNA for the CDR3: TGTGCCAGCAGTAGGTCAGGGAACGAGCAGTACTTC. Amino acid sequence: CASSRSGNEQYF.

The rearrangement joins TRBV6-6 to TRBJ1-5, with 7 bases that match TRBD1. Per the germline V gene, CDR1 is MNHNY and CDR2 is SVGAGI (reference sequence). Trimming cost V 5 bases and J 0 bases; bases outside gene matches: 4. This CDR3 contains 15 residues. The CDR3 is CASSLGQASNQPQHF. CDR3 in DNA: TGTGCCAGCAGTCTCGGACAGGCTAGCAATCAGCCCCAGCATTTT.

The V call is TRBV11-2, the J call TRBJ2-4, with D possibly TRBD1 on 5 matching bases. CDR1 SGHAT and CDR2 FQNNGV come from the germline V gene. The germline V and J ends were trimmed by 2 bases and 7 bases, with 12 bases remaining between them. The CDR3 sequence is 14 residues long. The CDR3 nucleotides read TGTGCCAGCAGCTTAAACAGGATCCTTAACATTCAGTACTTC. It codes for CASSLNRILNIQYF.

The chain employs TRBV11-2 and TRBJ2-7, with D perhaps matching TRBD1 (6 bases). CDR3 length: 14 amino acids. V dropped 3 bases and J dropped 3 bases, with 12 bases sitting between them. Germline-derived CDR1 and CDR2 are SGHAT and FQNNGV. CDR3 DNA: TGTGCCAGCAGCTTCTCCCAGGGGAGCTACGAGCAGTACTTC. Encoded protein: CASSFSQGSYEQYF. Complete variable domain (other parts from reference TRBV11-2 and TRBJ2-7): EAGVAQSPRYKIIEKRQSVAFWCNPISGHATLYWYQQILGQGPKLLIQFQNNGVVDDSQLPKDRFSAERLKGVDSTLKIQPAKLEDSAVYLCASSFSQGSYEQYFGPGTRLTVT.

J is TRBJ2-7 and V is TRBV7-2, with D possibly TRBD2 on 6 matching bases. V gave up 5 bases and J gave up 6 bases, with 20 bases separating them. The germline CDR1 and CDR2 sequences are SGHTA and FQGNSA. The length of the CDR3 is 15 residues. The CDR3 DNA is TGTGCCAGCAGCCCCCTGTGGGACTCCCCTATCGAGCAGTACTTC. Its protein is CASSPLWDSPIEQYF.

This chain uses TRBV28 with TRBJ2-3, with 7 positions matching TRBD2. The CDR3 is made up of 14 amino acids. V shed 3 bases and J 3 bases; nucleotides not matched to a gene: 3. The germline gives CDR1 MDHEN, CDR2 SYDVKM. The CDR3 is CASSLQGGTDTQYF. CDR3 nucleotide sequence: TGTGCCAGCAGTTTGCAGGGAGGGACAGATACGCAGTATTTT.

CDR3 sequence (DNA): TGCGCCAGCAGCTTGGCCGGTAGACGGGACCCTTCTCCTCTTTACGAGCAGTACTTC. It encodes CASSLAGRRDPSPLYEQYF. The chain employs TRBV5-1 and TRBJ2-5, with D perhaps given as TRBD1 or TRBD2 (5 bases each). TRBJ2-7 explains the end of the DNA better; the J call may be wrong. This CDR3 has 19 amino acids. CDR1 is SGHRS and CDR2 is YFSETQ in the germline V gene.